The sequence of this T cell receptor (beta chain) was determined in a study of shared clonotypes between healthy human individuals. The overall study: The study drew on a couple of women and a few men aged 18 to 49 as donors. Study-level points and caveats: Clonotype sharing across a few donors was observed for around 5% of naive CD4 clonotypes. Generation probabilities of non-shared clonotypes were lower (relative to those shared by all four donors). Represented diversity, genetic and exposure-history alike, was limited by few donors.

This clone was seen a single time. Its antigen is unidentified. Produced via immunoSEQ multiplex PCR; TCRdb's table is partial and in-frame only. The table shows approximately 640,000 clones, with around 90% occurring only once. The sequence derives from a man aged 18-30 years in good health. Some clones in this sample may be carry-over from other donors' samples. The sample comprised memory CD8+ T cells from PBMCs. As to subset: CD45RO+ cells pooled with CCR7-negative TemRA cells.

The CDR3 DNA is TGTGCCAGCAGCTCCTACAGGTGGGACTCTAGTGCTTTCTTT. Translating it yields CASSSYRWDSSAFF. The chain employs TRBV11-2 and TRBJ1-1; D is perhaps TRBD1 (5 bases). This CDR3 is built from 14 residues. Germline V gene data show CDR1 as SGHAT and CDR2 as FQNNGV. Trimming stripped 4 bases from V and 11 bases from J, with 20 bases between. Supplemented by reference TRBV11-2 and TRBJ1-1, the full variable domain reads EAGVAQSPRYKIIEKRQSVAFWCNPISGHATLYWYQQILGQGPKLLIQFQNNGVVDDSQLPKDRFSAERLKGVDSTLKIQPAKLEDSAVYLCASSSYRWDSSAFFGQGTRLTVV.